What follows is one T cell receptor (beta chain) and its context. Its antigen is not identified. 60 Vbeta and 13 Jbeta primers were used in PCR. Libraries were prepared by immunoSEQ multiplex PCR; TCRdb keeps only in-frame clonotypes and omits some of them. The table lists about 50,000 clones, about 77% of them singletons, with less than 3% in the top ten. CDR3 length equals 11 residues. Germline CDR1 is MNHNS and CDR2 is SASEGT. This record comes from a study of cytomegalovirus exposure and HLA in healthy donors. Whole-study results and caveats: Relative to the approximately 630-donor mean, N-insertions were reportedly fewer in an Asian-associated ancestry cluster in a later analysis. Sequencing probably produced one cluster of sequence variants that were highly shared. Most TCR sequences were rare, but some public TCRs occurred in many donors.

This receptor was taken from a woman aged 40 to 50 in good health and CMV-seropositive. The rearrangement joins TRBV6-1 to TRBJ2-5; no clear D. Sequences were obtained from PBMCs. In DNA, the CDR3 is TGTGGGTCGGGTCTGCAAGAGACCCAGTACTTC. Its protein is CGSGLQETQYF.